The clone carrying this T cell receptor (beta chain) occurred once. What it binds is not known. TCRdb independently ran MiXCR on the reads; one entry per CDR3 protein. Of under 850,000 distinct CDR3 sequences listed, roughly a third are singletons. The CDR3 is 15 amino acids. Trimming cost V 2 bases and J 1 base, with 9 bases left between them. Germline loops: CDR1 MNHNS, CDR2 SASEGT. This sample is part of a study of T cell repertoires in cytomegalovirus infection. The sequencing used cultured PBMCs, collected from culture after CMV antigen stimulation. V and J are TRBV6-1 and TRBJ1-5; D perhaps matches TRBD1 (5 bases). The sequence derives from a human donor in good health (CMV status not recorded). Some clones in this sample may be carry-over from other donors' samples. The CDR3 loop reads CASSEFGTSNQPQHF. CDR3 in DNA: TGTGCCAGCAGTGAATTCGGGACGAGCAATCAGCCCCAGCATTTT.